This TCR beta chain was found in a study of response to subunit inactivated influenza vaccine. TCRdb re-analysed the RT-PCR reads in MiXCR, keeping a single row per CDR3 protein. In the table there are a few hundred thousand distinct CDR3 sequences, about 7.2% of which are singletons. This clonotype was seen ten or more times. Trimming left V 5 bases short and J 4 bases short, with 9 bases between. CDR3 length: 13 residues. The chain joins TRBV12-3 or TRBV12-4 to TRBJ1-3; D remains ambiguous. Sequencing was performed on PBMCs from blood, taken about 23 months after vaccination. This clonotype was sampled from a man aged 45 to 75 who received an inactivated influenza vaccine. The CDR3 coding sequence is TGTGCCAGCAGTCCGTCGTTAGGAAACACCATATATTTT. This encodes CASSPSLGNTIYF.